Listed here is a single T cell receptor delta chain. Its target is unknown. The same CDR3 arises from other DNA sequences in this sample as well. The data originate from a study of Vδ1+ human thymocytes. The template was reverse-transcribed extracted RNA. The CDR3 regions were amplified by multiplex PCR from V-gene primers to a constant-region primer. TCRdb applied CATT to the multiplex PCR reads for clone calling. The table lists about 54,000 delta-chain clones, about 15% of them singletons, with 0.5% in the top ten. Study conclusions and caveats: Unexpected Vdelta2 sequences could cause misinterpretation of bulk repertoire data. Thymic TRG and TRD repertoires appeared highly polyclonal. Thymic delta-chain repertoires held approximately 20% Vdelta2 sequences and few Vdelta3, despite high sort purity.

Between about 97% and 99.6% of sorted thymocytes were Vdelta1+. In germline, CDR1 is TSWWSYY, CDR2 QGS. CDR3 length: 15 residues. Trimming pared 0 bases from V and 0 bases from J, leaving 8 bases between. The clonotype was recovered from a boy under two years old who had congenital heart surgery. The sample taken for sequencing was Vdelta1+ gamma-delta thymocytes from the thymus. The subset was: FACS-sorted CD3+ TCRalphabeta- TCRVdelta1+ TCRVdelta2- thymocytes. The V call is TRDV1, the J call TRDJ1; D gene unclear. The CDR3 coding sequence is TGTGCTCTTGGGGAACTACTCCTGTACACCGATAAACTCATCTTT. Its translation is CALGELLLYTDKLIF.